Presented here are 22 T cell receptor beta chains from one specimen sequenced in a study of blood T cell repertoires in COVID-19. The repertoire was sequenced with immunoSEQ multiplex PCR; TCRdb's copy has only in-frame clones and lacks some. The table has approximately 300,000 clones, 92% seen once; the top ten hold approximately 18%. Sequenced sample: PBMCs or T cells enriched from blood (not recorded which). The receptors here all came from a woman in her 30s who had recovered from COVID-19.

V is TRBV28 and J is TRBJ1-4; D unclear. Germline CDR1 MDHEN, CDR2 SYDVKM. V gave up 8 bases and J gave up 7 bases, with 20 bases separating them. The length of the CDR3 is 15 residues. The CDR3 protein is CASSGRGLSVEKLFF. CDR3 bases: TGTGCCAGCTCCGGTCGAGGTTTGTCGGTTGAAAAACTGTTTTTT. Supplemented by reference TRBV28 and TRBJ1-4, the full variable domain reads DVKVTQSSRYLVKRTGEKVFLECVQDMDHENMFWYRQDPGLGLRLIYFSYDVKMKEKGDIPEGYSVSREKKERFSLILESASTNQTSMYLCASSGRGLSVEKLFFGSGTQLSVL.

CDR3 sequence: CASSSTGLAGAVSGTQYF. CDR3 DNA sequence: TGCGCCAGCAGCTCAACGGGACTAGCGGGAGCGGTTAGTGGGACCCAGTACTTC. The V gene is TRBV5-1, the J gene TRBJ2-5, with 14 bases identical to TRBD2. CDR1 is SGHRS, CDR2 YFSETQ, per germline. V was pared by 3 bases and J by 7 bases, with 14 bases of the junction left unmatched. This CDR3 has 18 residues.

The chain combines TRBV4-3 with TRBJ2-3; unclear D gene. The CDR3 runs to 14 residues. CDR1 is LGHNA, CDR2 YSLEER, per germline. Deletions cut 5 bases from V and 1 base from J, with 10 bases between. DNA for the CDR3: TGCGCCAGCAGCTCATCACCGGGCACAGATACGCAGTATTTT. This encodes CASSSSPGTDTQYF.

This chain joins TRBV28 and TRBJ1-2; D possibly corresponds to TRBD1 (6 bases). The CDR3 has 16 amino acids. V lost 2 bases and J lost 3, with 16 bases in between. Germline-derived CDR1 and CDR2 are MDHEN and SYDVKM. The CDR3 DNA reads TGTGCCAGCAGTTTAATACAGGGCGGATTCGACTATGGCTACACCTTC. This sequence encodes CASSLIQGGFDYGYTF.

The J gene is TRBJ1-6, the V gene TRBV15; D gene uncertain. CDR1 is LNHNV and CDR2 is YYDKDF in the germline V gene (reference sequence). The CDR3 sequence is 14 residues long. The germline V and J ends were trimmed by 5 bases and 1 base, with 6 bases remaining between them. The CDR3 DNA reads as TGTGCCACCAGCCCCCTGTCCTATAATTCACCCCTCCACTTT. This sequence encodes CATSPLSYNSPLHF.

This chain links TRBV20-1 with TRBJ2-7; TRBD2 matches at 7 bases. Germline values: CDR1 DFQATT, CDR2 SNEGSKA (reference sequence). The junction had 10 bases not matched to a gene; V was cut back by 6 bases and J by 11 bases. The CDR3 consists of 11 residues. The CDR3 spells CSATDSGYEYF. The CDR3 coding sequence is TGCAGTGCAACCGATAGCGGGTATGAGTACTTC.

V gene TRBV2 combines with J gene TRBJ2-3; 7 nucleotides agree with TRBD1. J gave up 3 bases and V 6 bases, and 3 bases lay outside the gene matches. Germline V CDR1 and CDR2: SNHLY, FYNNEI. The CDR3 runs 13 residues. The CDR3 DNA reads TGTGCCAGCAGGAGGACAGGAACAGATACGCAGTATTTT. As protein: CASRRTGTDTQYF. Supplemented by reference TRBV2 and TRBJ2-3, the full variable domain reads EPEVTQTPSHQVTQMGQEVILRCVPISNHLYFYWYRQILGQKVEFLVSFYNNEISEKSEIFDDQFSVERPDGSNFTLKIRSTKLEDSAMYFCASRRTGTDTQYFGPGTRLTVL.

This chain connects TRBV7-2 to TRBJ2-3, with D possibly TRBD1 on 6 matching bases. Germline lookup yields CDR1 SGHTA and CDR2 FQGNSA. This CDR3 has 12 amino acids. Trimming took off 6 bases at V and 5 bases at J, with 9 bases between the two ends. The CDR3 here is CASRTGGDTQYF. CDR3 sequence (DNA): TGTGCCAGCAGGACAGGAGGAGATACGCAGTATTTT.

This clone appeared once. The chain uses TRBV13 and TRBJ2-7, with no clear D. The V end was cut by 3 bases, the J end by 6 bases, with 6 bases between. The CDR3 has 11 residues. Germline CDR1 is PRHDT and CDR2 is FYEKMQ (reference sequence). CDR3 loop: CASSLSGEQYF. The CDR3 DNA is TGTGCCAGCAGCTTGTCCGGCGAGCAGTACTTC.

This chain uses TRBV6-2 or TRBV6-3 with TRBJ2-2; 10 bases line up with TRBD2. Losses at the gene ends were 6 bases for V and 4 bases for J; bases not matched to a gene: 11. The CDR3 loop spans 17 amino acids. Germline V CDR1 and CDR2: MNHEY, SVGEGT. The CDR3 protein is CASSPTLAGGVTGELFF. DNA of the CDR3: TGTGCCAGCAGCCCTACTTTAGCGGGGGGCGTCACCGGGGAGCTGTTTTTT.

V gene TRBV6-5 combines with J gene TRBJ1-2; D call uncertain. Per the germline V gene, CDR1 is MNHEY and CDR2 is SVGAGI. The CDR3 length is 12 residues. The V end lost 2 bases, the J end lost 8 bases, and 9 bases lay between the germline ends. As DNA, the CDR3 is TGTGCCAGCAGTTACCTAGGCATGGGCTACACCTTC. Translated: CASSYLGMGYTF.

V is TRBV4-2 and J is TRBJ2-3; TRBD1 is a possible D gene (5 bases). Germline CDR1 reads LGHNA; CDR2 reads YNFKEQ. The ends were cut back, 0 bases at V and 0 bases at J, with 10 bases in the middle. The length of the CDR3 is 16 residues. CDR3 coding DNA: TGTGCCAGCAGCCAAGAAGGACACCCAAGCACAGATACGCAGTATTTT. Residues: CASSQEGHPSTDTQYF.

The chain recombines TRBV14 with TRBJ2-3, with 10 bases aligning to TRBD1. J gave up 0 bases and V 4 bases, and 10 bases lay outside the gene matches. From germline, CDR1 is SGHDN and CDR2 FVKESK. The CDR3 spans 18 residues. The CDR3 here is CASSPGTGVSISTDTQYF. In DNA form, the CDR3 reads TGTGCCAGCAGCCCAGGGACAGGGGTCTCAATAAGCACAGATACGCAGTATTTT.

The chain couples TRBV21-1 to TRBJ1-2; TRBD1 is the table's D call and was not checked against the DNA. TRBV21-1 is marked as a pseudogene. The CDR3 is 14 residues long. This chain's CDR3 is CASSDRPAGYGYTF. CDR3 sequence (DNA): TGTGCCAGCAGCGACAGACCGGCTGGCTATGGCTACACCTTC.

V usage is TRBV11-2 and J usage is TRBJ1-1; D is perhaps TRBD1 (5 bases). V shed 5 bases and J shed 2 bases, with 18 bases lying between them. CDR3 length equals 16 residues. The germline V gene encodes CDR1 SGHAT and CDR2 FQNNGV. CDR3 coding DNA: TGTGCCAGCAGCCGCATCGCGGGGCAAAGCAACACTGAAGCTTTCTTT. Translated: CASSRIAGQSNTEAFF.

The V call is TRBV14, the J call TRBJ2-3; D is unclear. V lost 1 base and J 0 bases, leaving 8 bases between the germline ends. CDR3 length equals 15 residues. The V gene's germline CDR1 is SGHDN and CDR2 FVKESK. The CDR3 region is CASSQVGYSTDTQYF. CDR3 nucleotide sequence: TGTGCCAGCAGCCAAGTGGGCTATAGCACAGATACGCAGTATTTT.

The gene calls are TRBV19 and TRBJ2-1, with D perhaps TRBD1 (7 bases). The V end lost 6 bases, the J end lost 3 bases, and 15 bases lay between the germline ends. Germline V CDR1 and CDR2: LNHDA, SQIVND (reference sequence). This CDR3 spans 15 amino acids. The CDR3 DNA reads TGTGCCAGTAGCCTTGCAGGGGGGATCTACAATGAGCAGTTCTTC. It translates to CASSLAGGIYNEQFF.

This chain joins TRBV28 and TRBJ2-7, with D tentatively TRBD1 (5 bases). The CDR3 consists of 14 residues. Trimming took off 7 bases at V and 0 bases at J, with 13 bases between the two ends. Germline values: CDR1 MDHEN, CDR2 SYDVKM. CDR3 amino acids: CASTFQGSSYEQYF. CDR3 sequence (DNA): TGTGCCAGCACCTTCCAGGGTAGCTCCTACGAGCAGTACTTC.

The chain combines TRBV5-1 with TRBJ2-1; TRBD2 is a possible D gene (6 bases). The CDR3 runs to 14 residues. V gave up 4 bases and J gave up 8 bases, with 16 bases separating them. Germline values: CDR1 SGHRS, CDR2 YFSETQ. In DNA, the CDR3 is TGCGCCAGCAGCAGGGACTCAGTCGTCGATGAGCAGTTCTTC. It translates to CASSRDSVVDEQFF.

The CDR3 DNA reads TGTGCCAGCAGTAAAGAAAACAGGGGGCGCAACGAGCAGTACTTC. Encoded protein: CASSKENRGRNEQYF. The chain uses TRBV5-6 and TRBJ2-7; 9 bases are shared with TRBD1. The V segment lost 5 bases and the J segment 5 bases; nucleotides outside the gene matches: 11. From germline, CDR1 is SGHDT and CDR2 YYEEEE. The CDR3 is made up of 15 amino acids. Drawing the rest from reference TRBV5-6 and TRBJ2-7, the complete variable domain is DAGVTQSPTHLIKTRGQQVTLRCSPKSGHDTVSWYQQALGQGPQFIFQYYEEEERQRGNFPDRFSGHQFPNYSSELNVNALLLGDSALYLCASSKENRGRNEQYFGPGTRLTVT.

The chain couples TRBV14 to TRBJ1-1, with D possibly TRBD1 on 6 matching bases. The germline V gene encodes CDR1 SGHDN and CDR2 FVKESK. The CDR3 runs 15 residues. Trimming took 3 bases from V and 1 from J, leaving 12 bases between them. DNA of the CDR3: TGTGCCAGCAGCCAGGACAGCCTAAGGAACACTGAAGCTTTCTTT. It specifies CASSQDSLRNTEAFF.

The J gene is TRBJ2-7, the V gene TRBV7-8; the match to TRBD1 covers 9 bases. CDR3 size: 15 residues. J lost 1 base, V lost 6 bases, and 7 bases had no gene match. Per germline, CDR1 SGHVS and CDR2 FQNEAQ. The CDR3 DNA sequence: TGTGCCAGCAGTGACCGGGACAGGGCGTCCTACGAGCAGTACTTC. It translates to CASSDRDRASYEQYF.